These T cell receptor beta chains were read from a single sample in a study of shared clonotypes between healthy human individuals. TCRdb's copy holds only in-frame clones and misses some; the assay was immunoSEQ multiplex PCR. The sample has about 2 million clones, approximately 95% seen once. Sequences were obtained from naive CD8+ T cells sorted from blood. The source is a man aged 18 to 35 in good health. Each CDR3 is given with its conserved first and last residue. D genes are given only for firm matches. Not every row has a clone size; where given, it reads once, few, many or a size class.

v_call	d_call	clone_size	j_call	cdr3_aa	cdr3_nt
TRBV6-5	TRBD2	NA	TRBJ2-7	CASSYGREAYEQYF	TGTGCCAGCAGTTACGGGCGGGAGGCCTACGAGCAGTACTTC
TRBV9	NA	NA	TRBJ2-1	CASSVDDSPDYNEQFF	TGTGCCAGCAGCGTAGATGATTCCCCGGACTACAATGAGCAGTTCTTC
TRBV27	NA	NA	TRBJ2-2	CASSLGRPGELFF	TGTGCCAGCAGTTTAGGGAGACCCGGGGAGCTGTTTTTT
TRBV5-6	NA	NA	TRBJ2-7	CASSPSGEFGGNYEQYF	TGTGCCAGCAGCCCTTCCGGGGAGTTCGGAGGGAACTACGAGCAGTACTTC
TRBV5-1	NA	NA	TRBJ1-1	CASSFGTNTEAFF	TGCGCCAGCAGCTTCGGCACGAACACTGAAGCTTTCTTT
TRBV27	TRBD1	NA	TRBJ2-7	CASSFAGQDSYEQYF	TGTGCCAGCAGTTTTGCGGGACAGGACTCCTACGAGCAGTACTTC
TRBV5-6	NA	NA	TRBJ1-1	CASSLVVNTEAFF	TGTGCCAGCAGCTTGGTGGTAAACACTGAAGCTTTCTTT
TRBV27	NA	NA	TRBJ2-1	CAIGTSRSYNEQFF	TGTGCCATCGGGACCTCAAGATCCTACAATGAGCAGTTCTTC
TRBV15	NA	NA	TRBJ2-1	CATSSGATPYNEQFF	TGTGCCACCTCCTCCGGGGCGACCCCCTACAATGAGCAGTTCTTC
TRBV5-6	NA	NA	TRBJ2-2	CASSPATGELFF	TGTGCCAGCAGTCCTGCCACCGGGGAGCTGTTTTTT
TRBV13	NA	NA	TRBJ2-7	CASSFGGTYEQYF	TGTGCCAGCAGCTTTGGCGGGACCTACGAGCAGTACTTC
TRBV2	NA	once	TRBJ1-1	CASSEPNTEAFF	TGTGCCAGCAGTGAACCGAACACTGAAGCTTTCTTT
TRBV5-1	NA	NA	TRBJ2-7	CASSTSQVSAEQYF	TGCGCCAGCAGCACCTCCCAGGTTTCTGCCGAGCAGTACTTC
TRBV27	TRBD2	NA	TRBJ2-5	CASSLRLAGVLETQYF	TGTGCCAGCAGTTTACGACTAGCGGGAGTATTGGAGACCCAGTACTTC
TRBV5-6	NA	NA	TRBJ2-7	CASSGFAGTEYEQYF	TGTGCCAGCAGCGGGTTCGCGGGGACAGAGTACGAGCAGTACTTC
TRBV6-8	TRBD2	NA	TRBJ2-7	CATLLAGGPHEQYF	TGTGCCACCTTGTTAGCGGGAGGGCCCCACGAGCAGTACTTC
TRBV5-6	TRBD1	NA	TRBJ1-3	CASSLGYRGLDGNTIYF	TGTGCCAGCAGCTTGGGATACAGGGGGCTCGATGGAAACACCATATATTTT
TRBV13	NA	NA	TRBJ2-3	CADKRMADTQYF	TGTGCCGACAAAAGGATGGCAGATACGCAGTATTTT
TRBV5-4	TRBD1	NA	TRBJ2-5	CASSFGPTGEETQYF	TGTGCCAGCAGCTTTGGGCCGACAGGGGAAGAGACCCAGTACTTC
TRBV7-6	NA	NA	TRBJ1-6	CASSLGGGGSPLHF	TGTGCCAGCAGCTTAGGGGGTGGGGGATCACCCCTCCACTTT
TRBV30	TRBD2	NA	TRBJ2-1	CAWSTPGTSGTNEQFF	TGTGCCTGGAGCACCCCCGGGACTAGCGGGACCAATGAGCAGTTCTTC
TRBV28	TRBD1	NA	TRBJ1-2	CASSRKDRNPNYGYTF	TGTGCCAGCAGCCGAAAGGACAGGAATCCTAACTATGGCTACACCTTC
TRBV9	TRBD1	once	TRBJ2-7	CASSEGTVSSYEQYF	TGTGCCAGCAGCGAGGGGACAGTGAGCTCCTACGAGCAGTACTTC
TRBV7-9	NA	once	TRBJ2-5	CASSLVAGFGQETQYF	TGTGCCAGCAGCTTAGTGGCGGGGTTTGGTCAAGAGACCCAGTACTTC
TRBV9	TRBD2	NA	TRBJ2-1	CASNLAGSYNEQFF	TGTGCCAGCAACCTAGCGGGGAGCTACAATGAGCAGTTCTTC
TRBV7-9	NA	NA	TRBJ2-3	CASSSSNREVTDTQYF	TGTGCCAGCAGCTCCTCCAACAGGGAAGTAACAGATACGCAGTATTTT
TRBV9	TRBD2	NA	TRBJ2-2	CASSAQPGGAPGELFF	TGTGCCAGCAGCGCTCAGCCGGGGGGGGCGCCCGGGGAGCTGTTTTTT
TRBV4-1	TRBD2	NA	TRBJ2-5	CASSQDHPGTIFVETQYF	TGCGCCAGCAGCCAAGATCATCCCGGGACTATTTTTGTGGAGACCCAGTACTTC
TRBV28	NA	NA	TRBJ1-3	CASSPYSGNTIYF	TGTGCCAGCAGTCCCTACTCTGGAAACACCATATATTTT
TRBV5-6	NA	once	TRBJ2-1	CASSSVSGQRSYNEQFF	TGTGCCAGCAGCTCGGTAAGTGGGCAGCGCTCCTACAATGAGCAGTTCTTC
TRBV10-3	NA	NA	TRBJ2-7	CAIRAVTGYEQYF	TGTGCCATCAGGGCGGTTACAGGCTACGAGCAGTACTTC
TRBV20-1	NA	NA	TRBJ1-4	CSARIVSFF	TGCAGTGCTAGAATTGTATCGTTTTTT
TRBV5-1	NA	NA	TRBJ1-1	CASSLEGVAARREAFF	TGCGCCAGCAGCTTGGAAGGGGTCGCGGCTCGGCGCGAAGCTTTCTTT
TRBV11-2	NA	NA	TRBJ1-5	CASSLRVGQPQHF	TGTGCCAGCAGCTTACGGGTCGGACAGCCCCAGCATTTT
TRBV5-4	NA	NA	TRBJ1-2	CASSPRGGPHGYTF	TGTGCCAGCAGCCCCCGGGGGGGGCCCCATGGCTACACCTTC
TRBV4-3	TRBD2	NA	TRBJ2-2	CASSQDSTREGTGELFF	TGCGCCAGCAGCCAAGATTCTACCAGGGAGGGCACCGGGGAGCTGTTTTTT
TRBV25-1	NA	NA	TRBJ1-2	CASSIPVDGYTF	TGTGCCAGCAGTATACCAGTGGATGGCTACACCTTC
TRBV5-1	NA	NA	TRBJ1-1	CASSLEGHTEAFF	TGCGCCAGCAGCTTGGAGGGGCACACTGAAGCTTTCTTT
TRBV7-2	TRBD2	NA	TRBJ2-5	CASSRVGEGLQETQYF	TGTGCCAGCAGCCGAGTGGGGGAGGGGTTGCAAGAGACCCAGTACTTC
TRBV5-6	NA	NA	TRBJ2-5	CASSLGFSPETQYF	TGTGCCAGCAGCTTGGGCTTCTCTCCAGAGACCCAGTACTTC
TRBV27	NA	NA	TRBJ1-5	CASSTLGVREGNQPQHF	TGTGCCAGCAGTACACTAGGCGTCAGGGAAGGCAATCAGCCCCAGCATTTT
TRBV30	NA	NA	TRBJ2-2	CAWRYQGGELFF	TGTGCCTGGAGGTATCAAGGGGGGGAGCTGTTTTTT
TRBV6-1	TRBD1	NA	TRBJ2-7	CASSELGGNYEQYF	TGTGCCAGCAGTGAACTAGGGGGCAATTACGAGCAGTACTTC
TRBV28	NA	NA	TRBJ1-1	CASSLWAERDTEAFF	TGTGCCAGCAGTTTATGGGCAGAAAGGGACACTGAAGCTTTCTTT
TRBV7-8	TRBD2	NA	TRBJ2-3	CASSFLAGVGDTQYF	TGTGCCAGCAGCTTTTTAGCGGGAGTCGGGGATACGCAGTATTTT
TRBV30	NA	once	TRBJ2-6	CAWRGGSSGANVLTF	TGTGCCTGGAGAGGGGGGAGCTCTGGGGCCAACGTCCTGACTTTC
TRBV19	NA	NA	TRBJ2-7	CASSFSLGPYEQYF	TGTGCCAGTAGTTTCTCCCTCGGGCCCTACGAGCAGTACTTC
TRBV28	NA	NA	TRBJ1-1	CASSGTQNTEAFF	TGTGCCAGCAGTGGGACCCAGAACACTGAAGCTTTCTTT
TRBV2	NA	NA	TRBJ1-1	CASSQTGYYTEAFF	TGTGCCAGCAGTCAGACAGGTTACTACACTGAAGCTTTCTTT
TRBV9	NA	NA	TRBJ1-1	CASSMGGGVNTEAFF	TGTGCCAGCAGCATGGGGGGAGGAGTGAACACTGAAGCTTTCTTT
TRBV7-9	NA	once	TRBJ2-3	CASSLGFDTQYF	TGTGCCAGCAGCTTAGGTTTCGATACGCAGTATTTT
TRBV6-5	TRBD2	NA	TRBJ2-2	CASSSGTSGGAGELFF	TGTGCCAGCAGTTCCGGGACTAGCGGGGGGGCCGGGGAGCTGTTTTTT
TRBV9	NA	NA	TRBJ2-5	CASSVGTSQETQYF	TGTGCCAGCAGCGTGGGGACATCCCAAGAGACCCAGTACTTC
TRBV5-1	NA	NA	TRBJ2-4	CASSLGTTGNIQYF	TGCGCCAGCAGCTTGGGAACGACAGGAAACATTCAGTACTTC
TRBV2	NA	NA	TRBJ1-1	CASSDRPKAFF	TGTGCCAGCAGCGACAGACCCAAAGCTTTCTTT